The 18 T cell receptor beta chains listed next were all sequenced from one sample in a study of regulatory T cells in long-lasting Graves disease. Time point reported: newly diagnosed GD, antithyroid drugs for less than 3 months. PBMC-extracted RNA yielded the TCR library. Library construction for TCR beta used iRepertoire HTBI primers and Arm-PCR of CDR3 regions. TCRdb redid the calling of the multiplex PCR reads with MiXCR, one entry per CDR3 protein. The sample holds fewer than 550,000 distinct CDR3 sequences; roughly 16% are singletons and the top ten take roughly 25%. The sample was also linked to a second study, of T cells in Graves' hyperthyroidism and ophthalmopathy.

Sequenced here: peripheral blood mononuclear cells (PBMCs), sampled at new diagnosis, from a patient treated with antithyroid drugs. The receptor set was obtained from a woman aged 40 to 65 with Graves disease.

This clonotype was counted many times. This rearrangement joins TRBV12-3 or TRBV12-4 to TRBJ1-1; D uncertain. There are 11 residues in the CDR3. V shed 10 bases and J shed 3 bases, with 9 bases lying between them. The CDR3 bases are TGTGCCACTTCGGGCTACACTGAAGCTTTCTTT. As protein: CATSGYTEAFF.

This clonotype was seen at least ten times. The gene calls are TRBV2 and TRBJ2-7; D possibly uses TRBD1 or TRBD2 (6 bases each). The CDR3 loop spans 15 amino acids. Germline V gives CDR1 SNHLY, CDR2 FYNNEI. V was shortened by 6 bases and J by 4 bases, with 19 bases between the two germline ends. The CDR3 bases are TGTGCCAGCAGAGATTGGACGGGGGCCCAATACGAGCAGTACTTC. Residues: CASRDWTGAQYEQYF.

In its sample, this clonotype was seen a few times. The rearrangement uses TRBV19 and TRBJ1-2; TRBD1 aligns across 7 bases. The germline gives CDR1 LNHDA, CDR2 SQIVND (reference sequence). Trimming took 7 bases from V and 6 from J; bases not matched to a gene: 17. The CDR3 sequence is 16 residues long. CDR3 in amino acids: CASIPPPRTGVDGYTF. The CDR3 DNA reads as TGTGCCAGTATCCCCCCACCACGAACAGGGGTCGATGGCTACACCTTC.

In its sample, this clonotype was seen many times. This chain uses TRBV12-3 or TRBV12-4 with TRBJ2-3; possibly TRBD1 for D (5 bases). V was cut by 3 bases and J by 2 bases, with 9 bases left in between. The length of the CDR3 is 14 residues. The CDR3 is CASSFRGATDTQYF. In DNA form, the CDR3 reads TGTGCCAGCAGTTTTCGTGGGGCCACAGATACGCAGTATTTT.

V and J are TRBV7-3 and TRBJ2-1; D unresolved. CDR1 and CDR2 (germline): SGHTA, FQGTGA. V was clipped by 0 bases and J by 2 bases, with 14 bases between them. This CDR3 comprises 17 residues. CDR3 sequence: CASSLTPDGSPYNEQFF. In DNA, the CDR3 is TGTGCCAGCAGCTTAACACCGGACGGCTCCCCCTACAATGAGCAGTTCTTC.

This clonotype was detected ten times or more. The genes are TRBV2 and TRBJ1-1; TRBD1 is a possible D gene (5 bases). V was shortened by 7 bases and J by 4 bases, with 13 bases between the two germline ends. Germline V gene sequence: CDR1 SNHLY, CDR2 FYNNEI. CDR3 length equals 13 residues. The CDR3 bases are TGTGCCAGCACCCCCCCGAGGGGCACTGAAGCTTTCTTT. Translation gives CASTPPRGTEAFF.

Concerning this clonotype: This likely stems from a read error, as it lies one base from a far larger clone. The genes are TRBV7-9 and TRBJ1-2; maybe TRBD1 (5 bases). Between the trimmed V and J ends, which lost 3 bases and 4 bases, there was a span of 9 bases. The germline gives CDR1 SEHNR, CDR2 FQNEAQ (reference sequence). This CDR3 spans 13 amino acids. The CDR3 sequence: CASSFGGSYGYTF. CDR3 DNA: TGTGCCAGCAGCTTCGGGGGGAGCTATGGCTACACCTTC.

This clonotype appeared a single time. The chain is built from TRBV10-3 and TRBJ2-7; TRBD2 agrees at 11 bases. The CDR3 covers 15 residues. Per germline, CDR1 ENHRY and CDR2 SYGVKD. Trimming cost V 9 bases and J 0 bases; bases outside gene matches: 7. This chain's CDR3 is CAISATSGASYEQYF. For the CDR3, the DNA is TGTGCCATATCGGCGACTAGCGGGGCCTCCTACGAGCAGTACTTC.

The chain employs TRBV6-1 and TRBJ1-6; tentative D call: TRBD1 (6 bases). Trimming removed 5 bases at V and 12 bases at J, with 14 bases between. Germline V gene data show CDR1 as MNHNS and CDR2 as SASEGT. The CDR3 spans 13 residues. Written as DNA, the CDR3 is TGTGCCAGCAGTCTACAGGGCCAGCTACCCCTCCACTTT. Translated, it gives CASSLQGQLPLHF.

This chain connects TRBV27 to TRBJ1-2, with 10 bases matching TRBD1. The germline CDR1 and CDR2 sequences are MNHEY and SMNVEV (reference sequence). Trimming took 1 base from V and 7 from J; bases not matched to a gene: 9. The CDR3 runs 16 residues. Here the CDR3 reads CASSLLVGTGVVGYTF. The CDR3 nucleotides read TGTGCCAGCAGTTTATTGGTCGGGACAGGGGTGGTTGGCTACACCTTC.

This clonotype appeared many times. The V call is TRBV7-9, the J call TRBJ2-3; no clear D gene. CDR3 length: 15 residues. The V and J ends lost 5 bases and 3 bases respectively, with 15 bases between them. Germline CDR1 is SEHNR and CDR2 is FQNEAQ (reference sequence). The CDR3 bases are TGTGCCAGCAGCCCAAGACATTTAGGGACAGATACGCAGTATTTT. The encoded protein is CASSPRHLGTDTQYF.

Ten or more counts support this clonotype. The chain is built from TRBV12-3 or TRBV12-4 and TRBJ2-1; no reliable D call. The germline V and J ends were trimmed by 6 bases and 4 bases, with 13 bases remaining between them. CDR3 length: 14 amino acids. The CDR3: CASSPRQVYNEQFF. The CDR3 DNA sequence: TGTGCCAGCAGCCCCCGGCAGGTATACAATGAGCAGTTCTTC.

This clonotype was counted many times. The J gene is TRBJ2-3, the V gene TRBV20-1; D not resolved. V dropped 6 bases and J dropped 5 bases, with 15 bases sitting between them. Germline CDR1 reads DFQATT; CDR2 reads SNEGSKA (reference sequence). There are 13 residues in the CDR3. Here the CDR3 reads CSADDTPGDTQYF. In DNA, the CDR3 is TGCAGTGCCGACGACACCCCGGGAGATACGCAGTATTTT.

Many counts were recorded for this clonotype. The chain joins TRBV12-3 or TRBV12-4 to TRBJ1-2; 7 bases are a match to TRBD1. CDR3 length: 17 residues. J was trimmed by 0 bases and V by 5 bases; bases with no gene match: 12. This CDR3 reads CASSGGGTEKANYGYTF. Written as DNA, the CDR3 is TGTGCCAGCAGTGGGGGGGGGACAGAAAAAGCTAACTATGGCTACACCTTC.

V and J are TRBV10-3 and TRBJ2-1; 13 bases line up with TRBD2. This CDR3 is built from 18 residues. The V and J ends lost 2 bases and 4 bases, in that order; junction bases with no gene match: 8. Germline lookup yields CDR1 ENHRY and CDR2 SYGVKD. The CDR3 bases are TGTGCCATCAGTGAGACCCGGGCGGGACTAGCGGGGTACAATGAGCAGTTCTTC. Amino acid sequence: CAISETRAGLAGYNEQFF.

This clonotype has a count of ten or more. The J gene is TRBJ2-7, the V gene TRBV2; D remains ambiguous. CDR3 length equals 13 residues. Between the trimmed V and J ends, which lost 5 bases and 6 bases, there was a span of 14 bases. Germline V lookup: CDR1 SNHLY, CDR2 FYNNEI. CDR3 coding DNA: TGTGCCAGCAGTATAGGTGTGAACCTCGAGCAGTACTTC. Encoded protein: CASSIGVNLEQYF.

V and J are TRBV5-1 and TRBJ2-2; D remains ambiguous. CDR1 is SGHRS, CDR2 YFSETQ, per germline. Trimming stripped 6 bases from V and 1 base from J, with 19 bases between. This CDR3 contains 17 residues. CDR3 coding DNA: TGCGCCAGCACTCCACCCCTAGGAGACCAGAACACCGGGGAGCTGTTTTTT. Its translation: CASTPPLGDQNTGELFF.

This clonotype occurred a few times. The CDR3 is CASSVEGRGAYNEQFF. In DNA form, the CDR3 reads TGTGCCAGCAGCGTAGAAGGCCGCGGCGCCTACAATGAGCAGTTCTTC. The chain combines TRBV9 with TRBJ2-1; no clear D gene. The CDR3 is 16 residues long. V was cut by 0 bases and J by 2 bases, with 12 bases left in between. Germline V gene sequence: CDR1 SGDLS, CDR2 YYNGEE.